Presented here are 24 T cell receptor beta chains from one specimen sequenced in a study of blood T cell repertoires in COVID-19. Clones were read by immunoSEQ multiplex PCR, and TCRdb kept only the in-frame ones, dropping some. Of some 240,000 clones in the sample, 65% to 90% were seen once. Sequences were obtained from peripheral blood. Receptors originate from a woman between 65 and 79 years old with COVID-19, enrolled during active disease.

The chain is built from TRBV24-1 and TRBJ1-5, with TRBD1 identical over 9 bases. The germline V gene has CDR1 KGHDR and CDR2 SFDVKD. This CDR3 has 14 residues. After removal of 7 bases from V and 4 bases from J, the junction contained 4 bases not matched to a gene. CDR3 protein: CATRGGTGNQPQHF. In DNA, the CDR3 is TGTGCCACCAGGGGAGGGACAGGGAATCAGCCCCAGCATTTT.

The genes are TRBV6-6 and TRBJ1-6; D possibly corresponds to TRBD1 (5 bases). The V gene lost 2 bases and the J gene lost 7 bases, with 12 bases spanning the gap. The CDR3 runs 15 residues. The germline V gene has CDR1 MNHNY and CDR2 SVGAGI (reference sequence). The CDR3, as DNA: TGTGCCAGCAGTTACCCTGACAGTCGAAATTCACCCCTCCACTTT. Protein product: CASSYPDSRNSPLHF.

The chain employs TRBV19 and TRBJ2-1; possibly TRBD2 for D (6 bases). The CDR3 length is 16 residues. CDR1 LNHDA and CDR2 SQIVND come from the germline V gene (reference sequence). Trimming removed 5 bases from V and 6 bases from J, with 20 bases in between. The CDR3 loop reads CASSLYPPRRVNEQFF. The DNA for the CDR3 is TGTGCCAGTAGTCTATACCCCCCAAGGAGGGTCAATGAGCAGTTCTTC.

The chain carries TRBV7-8 and TRBJ1-2; weak D call: TRBD1 (5 bases). There are 14 residues in the CDR3. The V gene's germline CDR1 is SGHVS and CDR2 FQNEAQ. V was clipped by 2 bases and J by 2 bases, with 9 bases between them. CDR3 sequence (DNA): TGTGCCAGCAGCTTACAACAGGCGAACTATGGCTACACCTTC. Amino acids: CASSLQQANYGYTF.

This chain joins TRBV12-3 or TRBV12-4 and TRBJ1-2, with D maybe TRBD1 (5 bases). Trimming took off 4 bases at V and 3 bases at J, with 9 bases between the two ends. The CDR3 has 13 residues. The CDR3 nucleotides are TGTGCCAGCAGTTCGTGGGGCGACTATGGCTACACCTTC. Translating it yields CASSSWGDYGYTF.

This clone was found a few times. The rearrangement uses TRBV11-2 and TRBJ1-6; 9 bases fit TRBD1. The CDR3 is 14 amino acids. Germline CDR1 and CDR2: SGHAT and FQNNGV. Trimming cost V 6 bases and J 10 bases; bases outside gene matches: 7. Here the CDR3 DNA reads TGTGCCAGCAGTTCCGGGACAGGGAAATCACCCCTCCACTTT. It is translated as CASSSGTGKSPLHF.

The V call is TRBV29-1, the J call TRBJ2-7; 8 bases match TRBD1. CDR1 is SQVTM, CDR2 ANQGSEA, per germline. The CDR3 extends over 11 amino acids. J lost 4 bases, V lost 7 bases, and 3 bases had no gene match. The DNA of the CDR3 is TGCAGCGGGGGACAGGTTTACGAGCAGTACTTC. Its protein is CSGGQVYEQYF.

V gene TRBV5-1 combines with J gene TRBJ2-7, with 14 bases lining up with TRBD2. This CDR3 has 16 residues. Per the germline V gene, CDR1 is SGHRS and CDR2 is YFSETQ. The trim removed 2 bases at V and 6 bases at J, leaving 7 bases unmatched. CDR3 amino acids: CASSLGTSGSGREQYF. As DNA, the CDR3 is TGCGCCAGCAGCTTAGGGACTAGCGGGAGTGGTCGCGAGCAGTACTTC.

This clone was counted only a few times. This chain uses TRBV19 with TRBJ1-1, with TRBD1 as a possible D gene (6 bases). Germline CDR1 and CDR2: LNHDA and SQIVND (reference sequence). CDR3 size: 15 residues. V was shortened by 0 bases and J by 0 bases, with 8 bases between the two germline ends. The CDR3 reads CASSIDRQVNTEAFF. As DNA, the CDR3 is TGTGCCAGTAGTATAGATAGACAGGTGAACACTGAAGCTTTCTTT. The complete variable domain, with remaining parts taken from reference TRBV19 and TRBJ1-1, reads DGGITQSPKYLFRKEGQNVTLSCEQNLNHDAMYWYRQDPGQGLRLIYYSQIVNDFQKGDIAEGYSVSREKKESFPLTVTSAQKNPTAFYLCASSIDRQVNTEAFFGQGTRLTVV.

The chain couples TRBV2 to TRBJ1-1, with D perhaps matching TRBD1 (5 bases). The CDR3 runs 12 residues. Trimming took off 5 bases at V and 10 bases at J, with 14 bases between the two ends. Per the germline V gene, CDR1 is SNHLY and CDR2 is FYNNEI. The CDR3 is CASSSDRYRAFF. The CDR3 DNA sequence: TGTGCCAGCAGTTCAGACAGATATCGAGCTTTCTTT. Using reference TRBV2 and TRBJ1-1 for the parts outside the CDR3, the full variable domain is EPEVTQTPSHQVTQMGQEVILRCVPISNHLYFYWYRQILGQKVEFLVSFYNNEISEKSEIFDDQFSVERPDGSNFTLKIRSTKLEDSAMYFCASSSDRYRAFFGQGTRLTVV.

This rearrangement joins TRBV4-1 to TRBJ1-2; no firm D call. V lost 3 bases to trimming and J lost 1 base, with 12 bases between them. Germline CDR1 and CDR2: MGHRA and YSYEKL. The CDR3 consists of 15 residues. In nucleotides, the CDR3 is TGCGCCAGCAGCCACCCGGGGTGGGGTAACTATGGCTACACCTTC. Translating it yields CASSHPGWGNYGYTF.

This clone has more than one count but fewer than ten. The CDR3 reads CASRRTGNTEAFF. The CDR3 DNA reads as TGTGCCAGCAGGAGGACAGGGAACACTGAAGCTTTCTTT. The chain combines TRBV2 with TRBJ1-1, with TRBD1 identical over 7 bases. V was clipped by 6 bases and J by 1 base; unmatched bases: 2. This CDR3 has 13 residues. CDR1 and CDR2 (germline): SNHLY, FYNNEI.

The rearrangement uses TRBV3-1 (or the pseudogene TRBV3-2) and TRBJ2-3; the match to TRBD2 covers 7 bases. The CDR3 spans 13 residues. Germline CDR1 reads LGHDT; CDR2 reads YNNKEL (reference sequence). V lost 3 bases to trimming and J lost 7 bases; unmatched junction nucleotides: 4. The CDR3 region is CASSHFGTNTQYF. In DNA, the CDR3 is TGTGCCAGCAGCCATTTCGGGACTAATACGCAGTATTTT.

This clone was observed a few times. This chain connects TRBV4-2 to TRBJ2-7, with 8 positions matching TRBD2. Germline V lookup: CDR1 LGHNA, CDR2 YNFKEQ. The V gene end was trimmed by 4 bases and the J gene end by 5 bases; junction bases not matched to a gene: 10. CDR3 size: 15 residues. The CDR3 region is CASSLGTRGFDEQYF. CDR3 coding DNA: TGTGCCAGCAGCCTGGGGACTAGAGGATTCGACGAGCAGTACTTC.

The genes are TRBV7-9 and TRBJ2-7; a weak D match, TRBD1 (6 bases). Germline CDR1 SEHNR, CDR2 FQNEAQ (reference sequence). The CDR3 consists of 14 residues. The ends were cut back, 3 bases at V and 6 bases at J, with 15 bases in the middle. CDR3 DNA sequence: TGTGCCAGCAGCTTTCCCGGGACACCGGCCGAGCAGTACTTC. It translates to CASSFPGTPAEQYF.

The chain has TRBV11-3 and TRBJ1-2, with 7 bases matching TRBD1. The CDR3 totals 14 residues. Germline trimming cut 5 bases from V and 7 bases from J; bases unmatched to any gene: 10. Germline V gene data show CDR1 as SGHNT and CDR2 as YENEEA. CDR3 DNA sequence: TGTGCCAGCAGCCATCAAAACACAGGGGTTGGCTACACCTTC. The encoded protein is CASSHQNTGVGYTF.

This chain connects TRBV21-1 to TRBJ2-4; TRBD2 was called by the table and not checked on the DNA. TRBV21-1 is tagged as a pseudogene. The CDR3 runs to 21 residues. CDR3 loop: CASSKARRRINTKEPKNIQYF. The CDR3 coding sequence is TGTGCCAGCAGCAAAGCTAGAAGGAGGATTAACACAAAAGAGCCCAAAAACATTCAGTACTTC.

A single count supports this clone. V gene TRBV7-9 combines with J gene TRBJ1-1; perhaps TRBD1 as D (6 bases). Germline CDR1 and CDR2: SEHNR and FQNEAQ (reference sequence). CDR3 length: 14 residues. Trimming removed 3 bases from V and 3 bases from J, with 11 bases in between. Here the CDR3 reads CASSFNRVDTEAFF. CDR3 sequence (DNA): TGTGCCAGCAGCTTCAACAGGGTTGACACTGAAGCTTTCTTT.

The chain has TRBV19 and TRBJ2-1, with 15 positions matching TRBD2. The CDR3 loop spans 17 amino acids. V trimming: 3 bases; J trimming: 7 bases; junction bases outside the gene matches: 7. CDR1 is LNHDA and CDR2 is SQIVND in the germline V gene (reference sequence). For the CDR3, the DNA is TGTGCCAGTAGTATCAGGGGACTAGCGGGGGGCATGAATGAGCAGTTCTTC. Protein sequence: CASSIRGLAGGMNEQFF.

This clone appeared a single time. One end of the junction fails to match germline, which may point to a read error. The CDR3 DNA sequence: TGTCCCAGCAGCCCAGGGACAGGGCAAGAGACCCAGTACTTC. It is translated as CPSSPGTGQETQYF. The chain links TRBV7-3 to TRBJ2-5; 9 bases match TRBD1. Germline CDR1 is SGHTA and CDR2 is FQGTGA. The CDR3 sequence is 14 residues long.

The rearrangement joins TRBV4-2 to TRBJ1-3; 7 bases match TRBD1. Germline V gives CDR1 LGHNA, CDR2 YNFKEQ. V dropped 3 bases and J dropped 0; count of bases not matched to a gene: 5. CDR3 size: 16 residues. The CDR3 DNA is TGTGCCAGCAGCCATGACGGGACAGTCTCTGGAAACACCATATATTTT. It specifies CASSHDGTVSGNTIYF.

This chain uses TRBV12-3 or TRBV12-4 with TRBJ1-1, with TRBD1 identical over 7 bases. The CDR3 runs 13 residues. The V segment lost 2 bases and the J segment 5 bases; nucleotides outside the gene matches: 2. The CDR3 reads CASSLNRGTEAFF. CDR3 nucleotide sequence: TGTGCCAGCAGTTTAAACAGGGGAACTGAAGCTTTCTTT.

The chain couples TRBV3-1 (or the pseudogene TRBV3-2) to TRBJ2-3, with TRBD2 matching over 9 bases. This CDR3 has 16 amino acids. After removal of 3 bases from V and 4 bases from J, the junction contained 8 bases not matched to a gene. Germline V lookup: CDR1 LGHDT, CDR2 YNNKEL (reference sequence). CDR3 sequence: CASSQVAGEIPDTQYF. DNA of the CDR3: TGTGCCAGCAGCCAGGTAGCGGGAGAAATCCCAGATACGCAGTATTTT.

For the CDR3, the DNA is TGTGCCATCTCAACCGGGAAGAACACTGAAGCTTTCTTT. Translated: CAISTGKNTEAFF. The V call is TRBV7-9, the J call TRBJ1-1; D is uncertain. Trimming took 10 bases from V and 1 from J, leaving 13 bases between them. The CDR3 has 13 residues. Per germline, CDR1 SEHNR and CDR2 FQNEAQ (reference sequence). The whole variable domain, remainder taken from reference TRBV7-9 and TRBJ1-1, is DTGVSQNPRHKITKRGQNVTFRCDPISEHNRLYWYRQTLGQGPEFLTYFQNEAQLEKSRLLSDRFSAERPKGSFSTLEIQRTEQGDSAMYLCAISTGKNTEAFFGQGTRLTVV.